Shown below are 22 T cell receptor beta chains from a single sample sequenced in a study of blood T cell repertoires in COVID-19. Data came from immunoSEQ multiplex PCR; TCRdb stores just in-frame clones and leaves some out. The profile covers approximately 400,000 clones, with around 87% appearing a single time and 1.3% taken by the ten largest. Sequencing was carried out using PBMCs or T cells enriched from blood (not recorded which). The receptor source for this set is a man aged 25-45 years who had recovered from COVID-19.

The V and J genes are TRBV15 and TRBJ2-5; D might be TRBD1 (5 bases). Per germline, CDR1 LNHNV and CDR2 YYDKDF (reference sequence). V was shortened by 6 bases and J by 0 bases, with 20 bases between the two germline ends. CDR3 length equals 17 residues. DNA of the CDR3: TGTGCCACCAGACAAGGGGTAGGACCCGAGTACCAAGAGACCCAGTACTTC. This translates into CATRQGVGPEYQETQYF.

The rearrangement joins TRBV4-3 to TRBJ2-1, with D unresolved. The V gene lost 0 bases and the J gene lost 6 bases, with 6 bases spanning the gap. CDR1 LGHNA and CDR2 YSLEER come from the germline V gene. The CDR3 is 13 residues long. The CDR3 reads CASSQERRNEQFF. CDR3 nucleotides: TGCGCCAGCAGCCAAGAGCGTCGCAATGAGCAGTTCTTC.

This chain uses TRBV10-2 with TRBJ2-3; 12 bases are a match to TRBD2. V lost 3 bases to trimming and J lost 7 bases; unmatched junction nucleotides: 8. The CDR3 is made up of 16 amino acids. Germline assignment: CDR1 WSHSY and CDR2 SAAADI. The CDR3 DNA is TGCGCCAGCAGTGACCTACCTAGCGGGGGGGGGAATACGCAGTATTTT. It is translated as CASSDLPSGGGNTQYF.

This rearrangement joins TRBV2 to TRBJ2-5, with D possibly TRBD1 on 7 matching bases. Trimming pared 5 bases from V and 5 bases from J, leaving 18 bases between. This CDR3 spans 15 amino acids. CDR1 SNHLY and CDR2 FYNNEI come from the germline V gene. The DNA for the CDR3 is TGTGCCAGCAGTTTAGGGGCGGGACAGCCGGAGACCCAGTACTTC. Amino acid sequence: CASSLGAGQPETQYF.

The V and J genes are TRBV4-3 and TRBJ1-2; 10 bases are shared with TRBD1. CDR3 length: 16 amino acids. Looked up from germline, CDR1 is LGHNA and CDR2 is YSLEER. Trimming at V came to 4 bases and at J to 4 bases, leaving 9 bases not matched to a gene. The CDR3 loop is CASSPQPGQGSYGYTF. Here the CDR3 DNA reads TGCGCCAGCAGCCCACAGCCGGGACAGGGGTCCTATGGCTACACCTTC.

The V call is TRBV6-5, the J call TRBJ1-1, with 10 nucleotides matching TRBD1. Trimming removed 7 bases from V and 6 bases from J; junction bases left unmatched: 8. The CDR3 consists of 14 residues. From germline, CDR1 is MNHEY and CDR2 SVGAGI. CDR3 in amino acids: CASTMRTGGPEAFF. DNA of the CDR3: TGTGCCAGCACCATGAGGACAGGGGGTCCTGAAGCTTTCTTT.

The CDR3 bases are TGTGCCACCACAGGGTTACCTGGGGCCAACGTCCTGACTTTC. It specifies CATTGLPGANVLTF. This chain joins TRBV10-3 and TRBJ2-6; D is possibly TRBD1 (6 bases). With 10 bases removed from V and 2 bases from J, the gap between germline ends came to 12 bases. The germline gives CDR1 ENHRY, CDR2 SYGVKD. The CDR3 runs to 14 residues.

The chain carries TRBV4-2 and TRBJ1-6; 7 positions agree with TRBD1. J lost 13 bases, V lost 2 bases, and 14 bases had no gene match. The CDR3 consists of 16 residues. Germline CDR1 and CDR2: LGHNA and YNFKEQ. CDR3 loop: CASSQNPGQTFSPLHF. In nucleotides, the CDR3 is TGTGCCAGCAGCCAAAATCCGGGACAGACCTTTTCGCCCCTCCACTTT.

This chain links TRBV6-2 or TRBV6-3 with TRBJ1-5; TRBD1 matches 7 bases. Unmatched junction bases numbered 8, after V lost 6 bases and J lost 3 bases. Germline CDR1 reads MNHEY; CDR2 reads SVGEGT. This CDR3 spans 15 amino acids. The CDR3 sequence is CASSEDRIYNQPQHF. CDR3 coding DNA: TGTGCCAGCAGCGAGGACAGGATTTACAATCAGCCCCAGCATTTT.

The chain employs TRBV5-1 and TRBJ2-3, with 8 bases aligning to TRBD2. The CDR3 is 15 residues long. Trimming took 2 bases from V and 0 from J; bases not matched to a gene: 2. Germline V gene lookup returns CDR1 SGHRS and CDR2 YFSETQ. The CDR3 DNA follows: TGCGCCAGCAGCTTTAGCGGGGCTAGCACAGATACGCAGTATTTT. It yields the protein CASSFSGASTDTQYF.

This chain uses TRBV7-6 with TRBJ1-2; possibly TRBD1 for D (5 bases). The CDR3 has 15 amino acids. Germline CDR1 is SGHVS and CDR2 is FNYEAQ. V lost 5 bases and J 0 bases, leaving 13 bases between the germline ends. CDR3 region: CASSQLTDPNYGYTF. The CDR3 DNA is TGTGCCAGCAGCCAATTGACAGACCCTAACTATGGCTACACCTTC.

The rearrangement links TRBV2 to TRBJ2-2, with D hard to call. V was shortened by 2 bases and J by 1 base, with 14 bases between the two germline ends. Germline V CDR1 and CDR2: SNHLY, FYNNEI. CDR3 length: 17 residues. CDR3 residues: CASSEIEEWRNTGELFF. The DNA for the CDR3 is TGTGCCAGCAGTGAAATTGAGGAGTGGCGGAACACCGGGGAGCTGTTTTTT.

As concerns this clone: Its ends do not fully match the called genes, so a read error is possible. This chain joins TRBV20-1 and TRBJ1-1; D unclear. The CDR3 extends over 12 amino acids. Germline V gene lookup returns CDR1 DFQATT and CDR2 SNEGSKA (reference sequence). This CDR3 is CSASSRNTEAFF. The CDR3 coding sequence is TGCAGTGCTAGTTCGCGGAACACTGAAGCTTTTTTT.

The rearrangement links TRBV15 to TRBJ2-5, with 12 bases identical to TRBD2. Germline V gives CDR1 LNHNV, CDR2 YYDKDF (reference sequence). J was trimmed by 5 bases and V by 0 bases; bases with no gene match: 4. The CDR3 length is 16 residues. The CDR3 nucleotides are TGTGCCACCAGCAGAGACAGACTAGCGGGGGTTGAGACCCAGTACTTC. It translates to CATSRDRLAGVETQYF.

The rearrangement joins TRBV4-1 to TRBJ1-5; a possible D gene is TRBD1 (6 bases). The CDR3 spans 14 residues. V was trimmed by 3 bases and J by 5 bases, leaving 11 bases between them. CDR1 and CDR2 (germline): MGHRA, YSYEKL. The CDR3: CASSQDSFYQPQHF. The CDR3 bases are TGCGCCAGCAGCCAGGACAGCTTTTATCAGCCCCAGCATTTT.

The rearrangement links TRBV4-2 to TRBJ2-3, with 8 bases that match TRBD1. This CDR3 region has 14 residues. J was trimmed by 6 bases and V by 0 bases; bases with no gene match: 2. CDR1 LGHNA and CDR2 YNFKEQ come from the germline V gene. The CDR3: CASSQETGVDTQYF. The CDR3 coding sequence is TGTGCCAGCAGCCAAGAGACAGGGGTTGATACGCAGTATTTT.

This chain links TRBV4-1 with TRBJ1-1; D ambiguous. Germline CDR1 and CDR2: MGHRA and YSYEKL. The CDR3 loop spans 14 amino acids. Trimming cost V 4 bases and J 1 base, with 10 bases left between them. The CDR3 bases are TGCGCCAGCAGCCCCTGGGCCGAGAACACTGAAGCTTTCTTT. It is translated as CASSPWAENTEAFF.

This chain links TRBV30 with TRBJ1-1, with TRBD1 matching over 10 bases. This CDR3 has 12 residues. Trimming cost V 5 bases and J 5 bases; bases outside gene matches: 2. The germline gives CDR1 GTSNPN, CDR2 SVGIG (reference sequence). The CDR3 loop reads CAWGQGVTEAFF. The CDR3, as DNA: TGTGCCTGGGGACAGGGGGTGACTGAAGCTTTCTTT.

The chain employs TRBV4-1 and TRBJ1-1, with TRBD1 as a possible D gene (5 bases). V was trimmed by 1 base and J by 1 base, leaving 10 bases between them. CDR3 length equals 15 residues. Looked up from germline, CDR1 is MGHRA and CDR2 is YSYEKL. DNA for the CDR3: TGCGCCAGCAGCCAAGTCCGCGGGGGGAACACTGAAGCTTTCTTT. Translated: CASSQVRGGNTEAFF.

V usage is TRBV7-2 and J usage is TRBJ2-5, with D perhaps TRBD2 (7 bases). This CDR3 contains 14 residues. Germline V gives CDR1 SGHTA, CDR2 FQGNSA. V was clipped by 5 bases and J by 2 bases, with 12 bases between them. The CDR3 nucleotides are TGTGCCAGCAGCCCGGGGGGCCAACAAGAGACCCAGTACTTC. Protein sequence: CASSPGGQQETQYF.

This clone was observed a few times. The chain uses TRBV4-2 and TRBJ1-3; TRBD1 aligns across 11 bases. The CDR3 runs to 16 residues. Germline V gives CDR1 LGHNA, CDR2 YNFKEQ. J lost 4 bases, V lost 1 base, and 3 bases had no gene match. Written as DNA, the CDR3 is TGTGCCAGCAGCCAAGCGGACAGGGGGCCCGGAAACACCATATATTTT. Its translation: CASSQADRGPGNTIYF.

This clone was picked up a small number of times. The J gene is TRBJ1-2, the V gene TRBV9; the match to TRBD1 covers 7 bases. The junction had 20 bases not matched to a gene; V was cut back by 2 bases and J by 4 bases. From germline, CDR1 is SGDLS and CDR2 YYNGEE. CDR3 length: 19 residues. CDR3: CASSVFPVWTGATLYGYTF. Here the CDR3 DNA reads TGTGCCAGCAGCGTCTTCCCCGTGTGGACAGGAGCTACACTCTATGGCTACACCTTC.